These T cell receptor beta chains were read from a single sample in a study of T cells in Graves' hyperthyroidism and ophthalmopathy. MiXCR, run by TCRdb on the multiplex PCR reads, gives a single entry per CDR3 protein. This sample yields approximately 700,000 distinct CDR3 sequences, of which approximately 42% are seen a single time; about 7% belongs to the top ten. Sequencing used peripheral blood or thyroid tissue (not recorded which). The receptor set was obtained from an adult man with Graves' disease, either hyperthyroidism or ophthalmopathy (not recorded which). Both conserved end residues are part of each CDR3. The order of the fields is CDR3 DNA, CDR3 protein, clone size, D gene, J gene, V gene. D genes are given only for firm matches. Clone size, where shown, is once, few, many, or a class for clones that have expanded.

TGTGCCAGCAGCTTAGCGTGGGGTTCCGAGCAGTACTTC,CASSLAWGSEQYF,few,.,TRBJ2-7,TRBV7-2
TGTGCCAGCAGCCTCAGGGTCAGTATGAACACTGAAGCTTTCTTT,CASSLRVSMNTEAFF,few,.,TRBJ1-1,TRBV7-9
TGTGCCAGCAGGGATTCGGACTATGGCTACACCTTC,CASRDSDYGYTF,many,.,TRBJ1-2,TRBV7-9
TGTGCCAGCAGTTCACAGGACACCGGGGAGCTGTACTTC,CASSSQDTGELYF,once,.,TRBJ2-7,TRBV6-5
TGTGCCAGCAGTGGAGCTCTTTCCTTCCGCGCTGAAGCTTTCTTT,CASSGALSFRAEAFF,many,.,TRBJ1-1,TRBV25-1
TGTGCCAGCAGTGAAAACCCTGGCGGGCTGAGCTATGGCTACACCTTC,CASSENPGGLSYGYTF,few,.,TRBJ1-2,TRBV2
TGTGCCAGCAGTTTAGGGGGGAATAGCAATCAGCCCCAGTATTTT,CASSLGGNSNQPQYF,once,.,TRBJ2-3,TRBV2
TGTGCCAGCAGTGAATCTAATAATTCACCCCTCCACTTT,CASSESNNSPLHF,many,.,TRBJ1-6,TRBV25-1
TGTGCCCCCCCCGGACGATACGAGCAGTACTTC,CAPPGRYEQYF,.,.,TRBJ2-7,TRBV19
TGTGCCACCAGCAGAGAACAAAACACCGGGATTACTGAAGCTTTCTTT,CATSREQNTGITEAFF,.,.,TRBJ1-1,TRBV15
TGTGCCAGCAGTTTAATGTCAGCCTCTGGAAACACCATATATTTT,CASSLMSASGNTIYF,.,.,TRBJ1-3,TRBV12-3/TRBV12-4
TGCGCCAGCAGCTCGGGGGTCTCGAATGGCTACACCTTC,CASSSGVSNGYTF,.,.,TRBJ1-2,TRBV5-1
.,CATSDLPGNEQYFGPGTIYF,.,.,TRBJ1-3,TRBV24-1
TGTGCCGGAGCCGTAGTAACCGGGACAGGGCCAAACTATGGCTACACCTTC,CAGAVVTGTGPNYGYTF,.,TRBD1,TRBJ1-2,TRBV2
TGTGCCAGCAGCGTCGACAGGAACACTGAAGCTTTCTTT,CASSVDRNTEAFF,many,.,TRBJ1-1,TRBV7-3
TGTGCCACCAGCAGAGTTGAGGGGGAGACCCAGTACTTC,CATSRVEGETQYF,.,.,TRBJ2-5,TRBV15
TGTGCCAGCAGCTTTAGGACAGGGGACCAGAAGGGCTACACCTTC,CASSFRTGDQKGYTF,.,TRBD1,TRBJ1-2,TRBV5-4
TGTGCCAGCAGCGCGACGGGACAGGGTTACGAGCAGTACTTC,CASSATGQGYEQYF,few,TRBD1,TRBJ2-7,TRBV7-2
TGTGCCAGCAGCTTTGTGGGCGGGGGGAACACTGAAGCTTTCTTT,CASSFVGGGNTEAFF,many,.,TRBJ1-1,TRBV7-9
TGCAGCGTTGTGAGCGGGCGTTTCTTT,CSVVSGRFF,.,.,TRBJ1-1,TRBV29-1
TGTGCCAGCAGTCCTCGGGACAGGGGGCCCCGTGATGGCTACACCTTC,CASSPRDRGPRDGYTF,.,TRBD1,TRBJ1-2,TRBV2
TGTGCCAGCAGCGGATGGGACAGAGCTAACTATGGCTACACCTTC,CASSGWDRANYGYTF,few,TRBD1,TRBJ1-2,TRBV9
TGCAGCGTAGGCAACTACCTTATCTCCTACGAGCAGTACTTC,CSVGNYLISYEQYF,few,.,TRBJ2-7,TRBV29-1
TGTGCCAGCAGCATGGGCCGAGGTGGGAATCAGCCCCAGCATTTT,CASSMGRGGNQPQHF,few,.,TRBJ1-5,TRBV2
TGTGCCACCAGCACCGGGGGCTCTGGAAACACCATATATTTT,CATSTGGSGNTIYF,many,.,TRBJ1-3,TRBV15
TGCAGTGCTTGTCGGGACAGGGGGCAAAGGGGCAATCAGCCCCAGCATTTT,CSACRDRGQRGNQPQHF,.,TRBD1,TRBJ1-5,TRBV20-1
TGTGCCAGCAGTCCCGGGACAGGGTTTCCGGAAGCTTTCTTT,CASSPGTGFPEAFF,.,TRBD1,TRBJ1-1,TRBV6-1
TGTGCCACCAGTTCCGGGACTAGCGGGAGCCACGAGCAGTACTTC,CATSSGTSGSHEQYF,.,TRBD2,TRBJ2-7,TRBV24-1
TGTGCCAGCAGTGAGGCGGGGGACGAGCAGTACTTC,CASSEAGDEQYF,.,TRBD2,TRBJ2-7,TRBV2
TGTGCCAGCAGATGGCAGGGTGGTAATTCACCCCTCCACTTT,CASRWQGGNSPLHF,many,.,TRBJ1-6,TRBV6-6
TGTGCCAGCAGCTTCGATGAGCAGTTCTTC,CASSFDEQFF,.,.,TRBJ2-1,TRBV7-9
TGTGCCAGCAGCTTAGCGCCACAGAGGAACACTGAAGCTTTCTTT,CASSLAPQRNTEAFF,.,.,TRBJ1-1,TRBV7-9
TGTGCCAGTAGAGACACTAGCGGGGGCCCTATAAGGTACTTC,CASRDTSGGPIRYF,.,TRBD2,TRBJ2-7,TRBV19
TGTGCCACCAGCCCCTCTGGGGCCAACGTCCTGACTTTC,CATSPSGANVLTF,.,.,TRBJ2-6,TRBV15
TGCAGCGCCAGCAGCGTCACCCTGGGGAACTATGGCTACACCTTC,CSASSVTLGNYGYTF,.,.,TRBJ1-2,TRBV29-1
TGCAGCGTTTGGACGGGGGGCTATTATGGCTACACCTTC,CSVWTGGYYGYTF,.,.,TRBJ1-2,TRBV29-1
TGTGCCAGCAGCCACACAGGGGCAGGGGACTACGAGCAGTACTTC,CASSHTGAGDYEQYF,many,TRBD1,TRBJ2-7,TRBV7-9
TGTGCCAGCAGTGTTGGGGATGGACTCTACGAGCAGTACTTC,CASSVGDGLYEQYF,.,.,TRBJ2-7,TRBV12-3/TRBV12-4
TGTGCCAGCAGTGCCGGGTTTAGGACTGAAGCTTTCTTT,CASSAGFRTEAFF,few,.,TRBJ1-1,TRBV12-3/TRBV12-4
TGTGCCAGCCATGAACTTGGGCAGCCCCAGCATTTT,CASHELGQPQHF,.,.,TRBJ1-5,TRBV7-9
TGCAGCGCGGGCCGGGCGAATGAGCAGTTCTTC,CSAGRANEQFF,few,.,TRBJ2-1,TRBV29-1
TGTGCCAGCAGCTTAGCGGCGAGGGGCTGGGGGGGAGAGACCCAGTACTTC,CASSLAARGWGGETQYF,.,TRBD2,TRBJ2-5,TRBV7-8
TGTGCCACCAGCAGGAGGACAGGGAATTCACCCCTCCACTTT,CATSRRTGNSPLHF,.,TRBD1,TRBJ1-6,TRBV15
TGTGCCACCAGCAGTAACAGGGTCAATGAGCAGTTCTTC,CATSSNRVNEQFF,.,.,TRBJ2-1,TRBV15